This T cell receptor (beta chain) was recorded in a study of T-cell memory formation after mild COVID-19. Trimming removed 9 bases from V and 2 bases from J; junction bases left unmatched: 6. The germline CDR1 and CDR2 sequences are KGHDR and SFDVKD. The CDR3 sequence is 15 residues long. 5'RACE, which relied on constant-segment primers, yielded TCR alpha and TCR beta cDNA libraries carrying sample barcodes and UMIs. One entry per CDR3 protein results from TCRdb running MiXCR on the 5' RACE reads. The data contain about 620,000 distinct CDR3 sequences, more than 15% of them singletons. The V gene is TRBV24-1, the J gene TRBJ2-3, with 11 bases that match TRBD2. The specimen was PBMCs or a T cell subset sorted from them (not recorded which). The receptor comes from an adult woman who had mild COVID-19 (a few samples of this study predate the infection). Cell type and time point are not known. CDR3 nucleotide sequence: TGTGCCACCTCGGGGACTAGCGGCTTCACAGATACGCAGTATTTT. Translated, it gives CATSGTSGFTDTQYF.